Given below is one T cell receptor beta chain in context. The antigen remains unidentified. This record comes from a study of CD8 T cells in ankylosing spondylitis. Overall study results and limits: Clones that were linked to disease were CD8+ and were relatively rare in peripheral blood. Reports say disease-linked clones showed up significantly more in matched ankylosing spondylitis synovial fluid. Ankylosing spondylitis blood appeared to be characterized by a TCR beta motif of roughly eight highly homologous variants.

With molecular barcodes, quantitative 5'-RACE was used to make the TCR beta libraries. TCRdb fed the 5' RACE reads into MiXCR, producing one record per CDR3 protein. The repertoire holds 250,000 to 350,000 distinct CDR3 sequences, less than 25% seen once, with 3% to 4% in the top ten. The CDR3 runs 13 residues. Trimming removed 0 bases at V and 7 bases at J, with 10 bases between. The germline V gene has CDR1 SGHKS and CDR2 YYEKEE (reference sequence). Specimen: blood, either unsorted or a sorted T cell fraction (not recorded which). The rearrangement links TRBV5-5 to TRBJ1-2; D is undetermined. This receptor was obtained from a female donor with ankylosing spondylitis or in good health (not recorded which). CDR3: CASSLEAVGGYTF. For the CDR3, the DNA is TGTGCCAGCAGCTTGGAGGCCGTCGGTGGCTACACCTTC.